This TCR beta chain was captured by sequencing in a study of T cell responses to AZD1222 COVID-19 vaccine. The ends were cut back, 2 bases at V and 9 bases at J, with 13 bases in the middle. Germline V gene lookup returns CDR1 LNHDA and CDR2 SQIVND (reference sequence). The CDR3 sequence is 13 residues long. Study-level points and caveats: Once two AZD1222 doses were given, Spike-specific TCR breadth and depth went up.

Sequencing used immunoSEQ multiplex PCR; TCRdb keeps in-frame clones, though not all of them. Of some 130,000 clones in the sample, about 92% were seen once. For this clone: Its specificity is not known.

The clonotype originates from an adult who received the AZD1222 COVID-19 vaccine. The genes are TRBV19 and TRBJ1-2; D might be TRBD1 (6 bases). The input for sequencing was peripheral blood, taken 28 days after the second AZD1222 dose. CDR3 amino acids: CASSIWHRDSYTF. CDR3 sequence (DNA): TGTGCCAGTAGTATATGGCACAGGGATAGCTACACCTTC.